This entry features one TCR beta chain sequence. V was pared by 3 bases and J by 0 bases, with 11 bases between. Germline V gene sequence: CDR1 SGDLS, CDR2 YYNGEE. This CDR3 has 15 amino acids. This specimen comes from a study of control samples from healthy donors and cancer patients. Generated by immunoSEQ multiplex PCR, the TCRdb table keeps only in-frame clones and is missing some. The sample carries about 12,000 clones, 85% to 90% recorded once. This TCR was recovered from a male donor with melanoma. Sequencing was performed on formalin-fixed, paraffin-embedded tissue. This chain uses TRBV9 with TRBJ2-3, with D possibly TRBD1 on 6 matching bases. CDR3 sequence (DNA): TGTGCCAGCAGCGCTCGACAGGAAAGCACAGATACGCAGTATTTT. It is translated as CASSARQESTDTQYF.